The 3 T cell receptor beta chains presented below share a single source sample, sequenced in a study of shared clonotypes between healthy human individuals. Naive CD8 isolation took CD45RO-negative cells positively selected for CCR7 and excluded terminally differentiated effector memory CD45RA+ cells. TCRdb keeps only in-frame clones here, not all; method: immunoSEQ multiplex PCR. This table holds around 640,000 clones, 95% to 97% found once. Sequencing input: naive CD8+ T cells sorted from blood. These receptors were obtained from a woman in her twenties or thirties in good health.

The CDR3 is CASSRGGTSGRTSYNEQFF. The CDR3 region has the DNA TGTGCCAGTAGTAGAGGGGGGACTAGCGGGAGGACCTCCTACAATGAGCAGTTCTTC. V and J are TRBV19 and TRBJ2-1; TRBD2 agrees at 15 bases. The CDR3 loop spans 19 amino acids. CDR1 and CDR2 from the germline V gene are LNHDA and SQIVND (reference sequence). Germline trimming cut 4 bases from V and 0 bases from J; bases unmatched to any gene: 7.

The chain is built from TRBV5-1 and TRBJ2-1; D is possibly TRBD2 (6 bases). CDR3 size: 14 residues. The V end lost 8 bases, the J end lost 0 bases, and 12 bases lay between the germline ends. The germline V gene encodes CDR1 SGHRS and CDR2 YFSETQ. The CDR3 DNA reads TGCGCCAGTTCCGGGACTCCCTCCTACAATGAGCAGTTCTTC. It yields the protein CASSGTPSYNEQFF.

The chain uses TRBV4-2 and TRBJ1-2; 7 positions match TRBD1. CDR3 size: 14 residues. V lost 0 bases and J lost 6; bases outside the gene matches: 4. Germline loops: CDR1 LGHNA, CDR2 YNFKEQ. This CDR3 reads CASSQDQGVHGYTF. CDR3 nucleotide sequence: TGTGCCAGCAGCCAAGATCAGGGGGTTCATGGCTACACCTTC.